The 21 T cell receptor beta chains listed next were all sequenced from one sample in a study of tumor and adjacent non-tumor tissue in lung cancer. A modified ARM-PCR protocol with three rounds of nested PCR amplified TCRbeta. TCRdb passed the multiplex PCR reads through MiXCR, listing each CDR3 protein once. The repertoire holds 68,000 or so distinct CDR3 sequences, about 60% seen once, with around 21% in the top ten. The template was RNA from unsorted bulk tissue. Sequenced: lung tumor tissue. Receptor source: a man aged 50-60 years with non-small cell lung cancer.

This clonotype was seen at least ten times. The V and J genes are TRBV7-8 and TRBJ1-5, with 10 nucleotides matching TRBD1. V shed 2 bases, J shed 3 bases, and the junction held 4 bases outside the gene matches. The germline CDR1 and CDR2 sequences are SGHVS and FQNEAQ. This CDR3 region has 16 residues. CDR3 residues: CASSLLGQGHNQPQHF. The DNA for the CDR3 is TGTGCCAGCAGCTTACTGGGACAGGGGCACAATCAGCCCCAGCATTTT.

A word on this clonotype: At one end the junction does not follow the germline gene, possibly because of a read error. The rearrangement links TRBV10-3 to TRBJ2-7; tentative D call: TRBD1 (6 bases). This CDR3 spans 13 amino acids. Germline V gives CDR1 ENHRY, CDR2 SYGVKD. CDR3 DNA sequence: TGTACCATCAGGGGCGGCCAAGCTCGCGAGCAGTACTTC. It codes for CTIRGGQAREQYF.

There are a few counts of this clonotype. Since the CDR3 does not end with the conserved phenylalanine or tryptophan, this likely comes from a read error. The V gene is TRBV4-1, the J gene TRBJ1-1, with TRBD1 matching 7 bases. The CDR3 consists of 15 residues. Looked up from germline, CDR1 is MGHRA and CDR2 is YSYEKL. The DNA for the CDR3 is TGCGCCAGCAGCCTAAGACAGGGTGGGGACACTGAGGCTTTCTCT. This gives the protein CASSLRQGGDTEAFS.

Details on this clonotype: A much larger clone sits a single nucleotide away, making a read error possible. J is TRBJ2-3 and V is TRBV13, with unresolved D. V was cut by 4 bases and J by 8 bases, with 16 bases left in between. The CDR3 spans 14 residues. In germline, CDR1 is PRHDT, CDR2 FYEKMQ (reference sequence). This CDR3 reads CASSSRWRPGTQYF. CDR3 DNA sequence: TGTGCCAGCAGCTCGCGCTGGCGGCCAGGTACGCAGTATTTT.

The chain combines TRBV28 with TRBJ1-1; D not resolved. The CDR3 is 13 residues long. Deletions cut 7 bases from V and 1 base from J, with 10 bases between. Looked up from germline, CDR1 is MDHEN and CDR2 is SYDVKM. The CDR3 spells CASTTDGNTEAFF. DNA of the CDR3: TGTGCCAGCACAACGGATGGGAACACTGAAGCTTTCTTT.

Regarding this clonotype: The junction and the germline gene differ at one end; a read error may be behind it. The rearrangement joins TRBV10-2 to TRBJ1-6, with D unresolved. The CDR3 totals 14 residues. Germline V lookup: CDR1 WSHSY, CDR2 SAAADI. CDR3 DNA sequence: TGTGTCAGCAGTTCAGGACCTACAAATTCACCCCTCCACTTT. This gives the protein CVSSSGPTNSPLHF.

This clonotype was observed at least ten times. The chain recombines TRBV11-2 with TRBJ2-3, with D unresolved. Trimming stripped 1 base from V and 2 bases from J, with 4 bases between. The CDR3 loop spans 13 amino acids. CDR1 is SGHAT, CDR2 FQNNGV, per germline. The CDR3: CASSLGLTDTQYF. CDR3 coding DNA: TGTGCCAGCAGCTTAGGACTCACAGATACGCAGTATTTT.

A remark on this clonotype: The junction departs from germline at one end; a sequencing error may be responsible. V gene TRBV6-1 combines with J gene TRBJ2-6; no definite D call. The CDR3 is 15 residues long. Per germline, CDR1 MNHNS and CDR2 SASEGT. CDR3 in amino acids: CASRRRSFGTNVLTF. The CDR3 DNA reads as TGTGCCAGCAGACGAAGGAGCTTTGGGACCAACGTCCTGACTTTC.

As concerns this clonotype: A single base separates this from a much larger clone, so it may be a read error. The chain combines TRBV20-1 with TRBJ1-6; 8 bases fit TRBD1. Looked up from germline, CDR1 is DFQATT and CDR2 is SNEGSKA (reference sequence). The CDR3 runs to 15 residues. The CDR3 here is CRARDRNPYNSPLHF. CDR3 nucleotides: TGCAGAGCCAGGGACAGGAATCCTTATAATTCACCCCTCCACTTT.

The genes are TRBV11-3 and TRBJ2-3; 14 nucleotides align to TRBD2. With 8 bases clipped from V and 4 bases from J, the junction kept 14 bases outside the gene matches. Per germline, CDR1 SGHNT and CDR2 YENEEA. The CDR3 covers 18 residues. The CDR3 sequence: CASGPGTSGRPSSDTQYF. CDR3 in DNA: TGTGCCAGCGGCCCCGGGACTAGCGGGAGACCTAGCTCAGATACGCAGTATTTT.

In its sample, this clonotype was seen a few times. This chain uses TRBV5-1 with TRBJ1-3, with D unclear. CDR3 length: 16 residues. Germline assignment: CDR1 SGHRS and CDR2 YFSETQ. The V end lost 0 bases, the J end lost 4 bases, and 14 bases lay between the germline ends. CDR3 coding DNA: TGCGCCAGCAGCTTGGCGCCCCGGACCGAGGGAAACACCATATATTTT. Protein: CASSLAPRTEGNTIYF. The whole variable domain, remainder taken from reference TRBV5-1 and TRBJ1-3, is KAGVTQTPRYLIKTRGQQVTLSCSPISGHRSVSWYQQTPGQGLQFLFEYFSETQRNKGNFPGRFSGRQFSNSRSEMNVSTLELGDSALYLCASSLAPRTEGNTIYFGEGSWLTVV.

Regarding this clonotype: Its ends do not fully match the called genes, so a read error is possible. This CDR3 is CASSLKGQGDYGYTF. The DNA for the CDR3 is TGTGCCAGCAGTTTAAAAGGACAGGGTGACTATGGCTACACCTTC. The J gene is TRBJ1-2, the V gene TRBV10-2; 8 nucleotides match TRBD1. The CDR3 extends over 15 amino acids. The germline V gene encodes CDR1 WSHSY and CDR2 SAAADI.

V gene TRBV4-1 combines with J gene TRBJ2-7; possibly TRBD1 for D (6 bases). There are 14 residues in the CDR3. Germline V gene data show CDR1 as MGHRA and CDR2 as YSYEKL. The V gene lost 5 bases and the J gene lost 7 bases, with 18 bases spanning the gap. CDR3: CASSYGQLAGEQYF. In DNA form, the CDR3 reads TGCGCCAGCAGCTATGGACAGTTGGCAGGGGAGCAGTACTTC.

Turning to this clonotype: One junction end does not reproduce the germline sequence, and a read error may be involved. The genes are TRBV6-6 and TRBJ2-1, with TRBD2 identical over 14 bases. Germline V CDR1 and CDR2: MNHNY, SVGAGI (reference sequence). This CDR3 has 21 amino acids. CDR3 region: CASSYSGGRGTSGSSYSEQFF. The CDR3 DNA reads as TGTGCCAGCAGTTACTCAGGGGGAAGGGGGACTAGCGGGAGCTCCTACAGTGAGCAGTTCTTC.

On this clonotype: This sequence may be a read error, since a much larger clone differs from it by one base. This chain joins TRBV5-1 and TRBJ1-4; 7 positions agree with TRBD1. The CDR3 extends over 17 amino acids. Germline-derived CDR1 and CDR2 are SGHRS and YFSETQ. The V gene end was trimmed by 7 bases and the J gene end by 3 bases; junction bases not matched to a gene: 15. CDR3 DNA sequence: TGCGCCAGCCGCCACCGGACAGGAGTTTCAGCTAATGAAAAACTGTTTTTT. This encodes CASRHRTGVSANEKLFF.

The rearrangement joins TRBV4-1 to TRBJ1-2; TRBD1 matches 9 bases. CDR3 size: 14 residues. Per germline, CDR1 MGHRA and CDR2 YSYEKL. V lost 2 bases and J lost 11; bases outside the gene matches: 9. The CDR3 protein is CASSQNDRGFGYTF. CDR3 coding DNA: TGCGCCAGCAGCCAAAATGACAGGGGGTTTGGTTACACCTTC.

Remarks on this clonotype: A much larger clone differs by one base, so this may be a read error. V is TRBV30 and J is TRBJ2-7, with TRBD1 identical over 7 bases. The V gene's germline CDR1 is GTSNPN and CDR2 SVGIG (reference sequence). V shed 3 bases and J 0 bases; nucleotides not matched to a gene: 5. The CDR3 extends over 14 amino acids. CDR3 loop: CAWRHRDSSYEQYV. CDR3 in DNA: TGTGCCTGGAGACACCGGGACAGCTCCTACGAGCAGTACGTC.

This clonotype was seen a handful of times. This chain joins TRBV28 and TRBJ1-1; 9 bases are shared with TRBD1. The CDR3 has 16 amino acids. With 3 bases clipped from V and 7 bases from J, the junction kept 12 bases outside the gene matches. Germline V gene sequence: CDR1 MDHEN, CDR2 SYDVKM. The CDR3 nucleotides are TGTGCCAGCAGTTTTTCGCTCGGACAGGGGCGGGGTGAAGCTTTCTTT. Its translation is CASSFSLGQGRGEAFF.

As regards this clonotype: An end of the junction differs from the germline gene, which may be a read error. This chain connects TRBV10-3 to TRBJ2-7, with 7 bases that match TRBD2. The germline gives CDR1 ENHRY, CDR2 SYGVKD. The CDR3 covers 15 residues. This chain's CDR3 is CAIREGLTVSYEQYF. CDR3 bases: TGTGCCATCAGGGAGGGACTAACGGTCTCCTACGAGCAGTATTTC.

This clonotype appeared once. Possible read error: a much larger clone is one base away. V and J are TRBV10-3 and TRBJ1-3; a possible D gene is TRBD1 (6 bases). Germline-derived CDR1 and CDR2 are ENHRY and SYGVKD. CDR3 length: 15 residues. For the CDR3, the DNA is TGTGCCATCATGAGTGCCGACAGGTTTGGAAACATCATATATTTT. Its protein is CAIMSADRFGNIIYF.

This clonotype appeared a few times. CDR3 DNA: TGCGCCAGCAGCCTCACCCCCCGTCAGGGACCTGGGGCCAACGTCCTGACTTTC. Protein: CASSLTPRQGPGANVLTF. The chain joins TRBV4-1 to TRBJ2-6; D tentatively fits TRBD1 or TRBD2 (5 bases each). Germline lookup yields CDR1 MGHRA and CDR2 YSYEKL. Trimming shortened V by 4 bases and J by 2 bases, and 18 bases separated the two germline ends. This CDR3 has 18 amino acids.